One and the same sample provided the 15 T cell receptor beta chains below, sequenced in a study of T cells in Graves' hyperthyroidism and ophthalmopathy. What was amplified from RNA transcripts were TCR beta CDR3 regions. HTBI primers were the set used in a first-round RT-PCR of the TCR CDR3. TCRdb analysed the multiplex PCR reads with MiXCR anew, one entry per CDR3 protein. The sample shows about 580,000 distinct CDR3 sequences, more than 11% of them seen only once. Sequencing was done on a sample of blood. Receptors originate from a woman aged 30 to 39 with Graves' hyperthyroidism that later progressed to Graves' ophthalmopathy.

This clonotype has a count of ten or more. The V and J genes are TRBV12-3 or TRBV12-4 and TRBJ1-2, with a weak D call TRBD1 (6 bases). There are 13 residues in the CDR3. The V gene lost 4 bases and the J gene lost 6 bases, with 12 bases spanning the gap. The CDR3 here is CASSSRGTNGYTF. The CDR3 DNA reads as TGTGCCAGCAGTTCGAGGGGGACCAATGGCTACACCTTC.

The V call is TRBV25-1, the J call TRBJ2-3; the D gene could be TRBD1 or TRBD2 (5 bases each). Trimming pared 4 bases from V and 4 bases from J, leaving 6 bases between. The CDR3 runs to 12 residues. Germline V gives CDR1 MGHDK, CDR2 SYGVNS. In DNA, the CDR3 is TGTGCCAGCAGTGGGGGGTCAGATACGCAGTATTTT. It specifies CASSGGSDTQYF.

This clonotype was detected ten times or more. A junction boundary mismatches the germline segment, possibly from a read error. The chain is built from TRBV2 and TRBJ2-7; 10 bases match TRBD1. The CDR3 contains 11 residues. From germline, CDR1 is SNHLY and CDR2 FYNNEI. The CDR3 loop reads CAGQGEYEQHF. Here the CDR3 DNA reads TGTGCCGGACAGGGGGAGTACGAGCAGCACTTC.

This clonotype was counted between two and nine times. This chain uses TRBV19 with TRBJ1-2; perhaps TRBD1 as D (6 bases). Trimming cost V 4 bases and J 6 bases, with 15 bases left between them. This CDR3 is 14 amino acids long. The germline V gene has CDR1 LNHDA and CDR2 SQIVND (reference sequence). The CDR3 DNA is TGTGCCAGTAGTACTAGGACAGATAGCCATGGCTACACCTTC. Translation: CASSTRTDSHGYTF. Full variable domain (rest looked up from reference TRBV19 and TRBJ1-2): DGGITQSPKYLFRKEGQNVTLSCEQNLNHDAMYWYRQDPGQGLRLIYYSQIVNDFQKGDIAEGYSVSREKKESFPLTVTSAQKNPTAFYLCASSTRTDSHGYTFGSGTRLTVV.

This clonotype was detected a few times. One junction end does not reproduce the germline sequence, and a read error may be involved. J is TRBJ2-1 and V is TRBV11-2; D is possibly TRBD2 (5 bases). Germline values: CDR1 SGHAT, CDR2 FQNNGV. This CDR3 has 20 amino acids. Here the CDR3 DNA reads TGCGCCAGCAGCCAAGAGGGATCGTTTTTTATTGAAAGGACCTACAATGAGCAGTTCTTC. This encodes CASSQEGSFFIERTYNEQFF. The full variable domain, its missing parts supplied by reference TRBV11-2 and TRBJ2-1, is EAGVAQSPRYKIIEKRQSVAFWCNPISGHATLYWYQQILGQGPKLLIQFQNNGVVDDSQLPKDRFSAERLKGVDSTLKIQPAKLEDSAVYLCASSQEGSFFIERTYNEQFFGPGTRLTVL.

This clonotype was counted at least ten times. The chain uses TRBV10-3 and TRBJ2-7; unclear D gene. The germline V gene has CDR1 ENHRY and CDR2 SYGVKD. This CDR3 is built from 14 residues. The V end was cut by 0 bases, the J end by 2 bases, with 8 bases between. CDR3 sequence (DNA): TGTGCCATCAGTGAGTCGGTCCTTACCTACGAGCAGTACTTC. Protein sequence: CAISESVLTYEQYF.

This clonotype was observed at least ten times. The chain uses TRBV2 and TRBJ2-5, with D possibly being TRBD1 (6 bases). The CDR3 length is 10 residues. CDR1 is SNHLY, CDR2 FYNNEI, per germline. V gave up 6 bases and J gave up 7 bases, with 6 bases separating them. In nucleotides, the CDR3 is TGTGCCAGCAGAGGGGGGACCCAGTACTTC. As protein: CASRGGTQYF.

The sample holds many counts of this clonotype. The chain links TRBV12-3 or TRBV12-4 to TRBJ2-1; D may be TRBD1 or TRBD2 (6 bases each). V shed 7 bases and J shed 3 bases, with 19 bases lying between them. The CDR3 totals 16 residues. Here the CDR3 reads CASTPPRGGHYNEQFF. DNA of the CDR3: TGTGCCAGCACTCCTCCCAGGGGAGGACACTACAATGAGCAGTTCTTC.

This clonotype was counted ten times or more. This chain links TRBV10-3 with TRBJ2-1; D possibly uses TRBD1 or TRBD2 (5 bases each). The CDR3 loop spans 12 amino acids. V was cut by 8 bases and J by 5 bases, with 10 bases left in between. Germline V lookup: CDR1 ENHRY, CDR2 SYGVKD. Here the CDR3 reads CAIGTGDNEQFF. CDR3 bases: TGTGCCATCGGGACCGGGGACAATGAGCAGTTCTTC.

This clonotype occurred a few times. A junction boundary mismatches the germline segment, possibly from a read error. The chain carries TRBV4-1 and TRBJ1-2; D ambiguous. This CDR3 has 14 residues. Germline V gene lookup returns CDR1 MGHRA and CDR2 YSYEKL. The CDR3 here is CAGSQESLLAGYTF. DNA for the CDR3: TGCGCCGGCAGCCAAGAGAGTCTACTCGCTGGCTACACCTTC.

This clonotype occurred many times. The chain is built from TRBV19 and TRBJ1-1, with D maybe TRBD1 (6 bases). Looked up from germline, CDR1 is LNHDA and CDR2 is SQIVND (reference sequence). CDR3 size: 13 residues. V lost 7 bases and J 7 bases, leaving 16 bases between the germline ends. CDR3 DNA sequence: TGTGCCAGTACCCCGGGACAAAGCTATGAAGCTTTCTTT. Translating gives CASTPGQSYEAFF.

This clonotype showed up just a few times. This chain's CDR3 is CASHFSGNNNEQFF. CDR3 nucleotide sequence: TGTGCCAGTCATTTTAGCGGCAACAACAATGAGCAGTTCTTC. The V call is TRBV3-1, the J call TRBJ2-1, with D tentatively TRBD2 (6 bases). This CDR3 spans 14 amino acids. CDR1 LGHDT and CDR2 YNNKEL come from the germline V gene (reference sequence). The V end lost 9 bases, the J end lost 5 bases, and 17 bases lay between the germline ends.

This clonotype was observed at least ten times. The chain couples TRBV7-6 to TRBJ2-5, with 7 positions matching TRBD1. With V trimmed by 3 bases and J by 5 bases, 18 bases remained unmatched. The CDR3 covers 18 residues. Germline CDR1 reads SGHVS; CDR2 reads FNYEAQ. The CDR3 bases are TGTGCCAGCAGCTTTCGGTCTGTCAACAGGGGCCCATTGGAGACCCAGTACTTC. This gives the protein CASSFRSVNRGPLETQYF.

At least ten counts were recorded for this clonotype. This chain links TRBV12-3 or TRBV12-4 with TRBJ1-5, with D unclear. This CDR3 contains 14 residues. Trimming shortened V by 3 bases and J by 7 bases, and 13 bases separated the two germline ends. The CDR3, as DNA: TGTGCCAGCAGTTTGGGAGAAGGGTACCAGCCCCAGCATTTT. Protein product: CASSLGEGYQPQHF.

This clonotype was found many times. CDR3 protein: CASSKGGTGGSGANVLTF. The CDR3 DNA follows: TGTGCCAGCAGTAAAGGGGGGACAGGGGGCTCTGGGGCCAACGTCCTGACTTTC. The gene calls are TRBV12-3 or TRBV12-4 and TRBJ2-6, with 11 bases identical to TRBD1. The V segment lost 5 bases and the J segment 0 bases; nucleotides outside the gene matches: 6. The CDR3 totals 18 residues.